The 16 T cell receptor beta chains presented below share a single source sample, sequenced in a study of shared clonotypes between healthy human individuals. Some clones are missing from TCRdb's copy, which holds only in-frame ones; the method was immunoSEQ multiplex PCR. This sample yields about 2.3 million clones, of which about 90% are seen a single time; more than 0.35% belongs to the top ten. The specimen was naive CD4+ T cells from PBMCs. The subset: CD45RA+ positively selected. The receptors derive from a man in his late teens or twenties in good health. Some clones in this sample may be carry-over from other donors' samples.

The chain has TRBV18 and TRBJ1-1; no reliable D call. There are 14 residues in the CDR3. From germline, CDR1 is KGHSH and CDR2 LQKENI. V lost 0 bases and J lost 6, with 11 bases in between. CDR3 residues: CASSPPGDFSEAFF. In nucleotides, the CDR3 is TGTGCCAGCTCACCACCGGGTGATTTCTCTGAAGCTTTCTTT. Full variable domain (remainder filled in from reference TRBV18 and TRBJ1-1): NAGVMQNPRHLVRRRGQEARLRCSPMKGHSHVYWYRQLPEEGLKFMVYLQKENIIDESGMPKERFSAEFPKEGPSILRIQQVVRGDSAAYFCASSPPGDFSEAFFGQGTRLTVV.

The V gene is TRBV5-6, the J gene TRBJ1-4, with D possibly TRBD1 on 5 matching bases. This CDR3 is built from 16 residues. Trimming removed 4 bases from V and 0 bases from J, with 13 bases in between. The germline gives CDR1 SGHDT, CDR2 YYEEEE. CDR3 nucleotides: TGTGCCAGCAGCGTTGGCCCCAGGGCAACTAATGAAAAACTGTTTTTT. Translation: CASSVGPRATNEKLFF.

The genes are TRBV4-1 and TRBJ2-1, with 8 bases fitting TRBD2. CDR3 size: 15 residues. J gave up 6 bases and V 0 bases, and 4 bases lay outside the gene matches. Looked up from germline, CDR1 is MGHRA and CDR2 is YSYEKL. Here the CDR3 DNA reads TGCGCCAGCAGCCAAGAAGGGGCGGGAGGCAATGAGCAGTTCTTC. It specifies CASSQEGAGGNEQFF.

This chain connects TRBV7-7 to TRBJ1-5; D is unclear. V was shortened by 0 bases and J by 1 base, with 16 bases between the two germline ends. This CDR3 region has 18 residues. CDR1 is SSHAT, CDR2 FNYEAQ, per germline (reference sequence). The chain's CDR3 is CASSLAIKRRRSNQPQHF. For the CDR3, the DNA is TGTGCCAGCAGCTTAGCCATTAAGCGAAGGAGGAGCAATCAGCCCCAGCATTTT. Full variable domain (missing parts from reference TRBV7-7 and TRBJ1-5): GAGVSQSPRYKVTKRGQDVTLRCDPISSHATLYWYQQALGQGPEFLTYFNYEAQPDKSGLPSDRFSAERPEGSISTLTIQRTEQRDSAMYRCASSLAIKRRRSNQPQHFGDGTRLSIL.

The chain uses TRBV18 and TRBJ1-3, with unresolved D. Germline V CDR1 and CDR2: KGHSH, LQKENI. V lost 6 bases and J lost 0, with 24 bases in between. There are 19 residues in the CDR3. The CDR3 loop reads CASSRGDRPAKTSGNTIYF. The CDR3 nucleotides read TGTGCCAGCTCCCGAGGTGATCGTCCAGCCAAAACCTCTGGAAACACCATATATTTT. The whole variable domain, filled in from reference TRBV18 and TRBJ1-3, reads NAGVMQNPRHLVRRRGQEARLRCSPMKGHSHVYWYRQLPEEGLKFMVYLQKENIIDESGMPKERFSAEFPKEGPSILRIQQVVRGDSAAYFCASSRGDRPAKTSGNTIYFGEGSWLTVV.

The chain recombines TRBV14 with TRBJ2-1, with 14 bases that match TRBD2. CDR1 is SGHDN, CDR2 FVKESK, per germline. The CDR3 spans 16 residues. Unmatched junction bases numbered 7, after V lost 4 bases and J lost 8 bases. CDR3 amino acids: CASSRGTSGSSDEQFF. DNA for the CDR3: TGTGCCAGCAGCCGAGGGACTAGCGGGAGTTCAGATGAGCAGTTCTTC.

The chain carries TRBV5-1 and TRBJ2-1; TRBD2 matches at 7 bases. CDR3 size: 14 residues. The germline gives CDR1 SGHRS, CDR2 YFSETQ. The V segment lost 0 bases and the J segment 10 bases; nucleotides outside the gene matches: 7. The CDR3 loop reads CASSLVAGAREQFF. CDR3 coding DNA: TGCGCCAGCAGCTTGGTTGCGGGAGCTCGCGAGCAGTTCTTC.

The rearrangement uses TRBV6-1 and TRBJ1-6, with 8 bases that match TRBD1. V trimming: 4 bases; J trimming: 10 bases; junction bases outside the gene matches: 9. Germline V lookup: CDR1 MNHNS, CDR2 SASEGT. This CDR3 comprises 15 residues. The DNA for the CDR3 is TGTGCCAGCAGTGTCGAGGGACAGGCGTCCTCACCCCTCCACTTT. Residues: CASSVEGQASSPLHF.

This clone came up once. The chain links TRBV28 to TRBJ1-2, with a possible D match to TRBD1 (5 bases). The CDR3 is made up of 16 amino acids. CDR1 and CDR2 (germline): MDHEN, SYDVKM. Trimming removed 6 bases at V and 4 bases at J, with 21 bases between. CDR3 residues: CASSARAGSGPYGYTF. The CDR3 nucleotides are TGTGCCAGCAGCGCCCGGGCCGGTTCGGGGCCCTATGGCTACACCTTC.

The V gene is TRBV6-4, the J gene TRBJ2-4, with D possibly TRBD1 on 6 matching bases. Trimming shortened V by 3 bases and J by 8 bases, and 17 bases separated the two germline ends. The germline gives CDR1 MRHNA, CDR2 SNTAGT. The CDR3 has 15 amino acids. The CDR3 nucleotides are TGTGCCAGCAGTGAAACATCAGGGGTCGGGCACATTCAGTACTTC. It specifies CASSETSGVGHIQYF.

CDR3 in amino acids: CASSLVTGNTIYF. The DNA of the CDR3 is TGTGCCAGCAGTTTAGTCACTGGAAACACCATATATTTT. The V call is TRBV28, the J call TRBJ1-3, with unresolved D. V was pared by 2 bases and J by 2 bases, with 4 bases between. Germline V gene lookup returns CDR1 MDHEN and CDR2 SYDVKM. The CDR3 covers 13 residues.

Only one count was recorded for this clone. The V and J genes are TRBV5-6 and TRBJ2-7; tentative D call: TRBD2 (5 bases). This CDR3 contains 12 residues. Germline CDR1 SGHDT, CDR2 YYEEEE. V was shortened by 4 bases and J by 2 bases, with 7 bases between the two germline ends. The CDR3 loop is CASSKLAYEQYF. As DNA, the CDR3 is TGTGCCAGCAGCAAACTAGCCTACGAGCAGTACTTC.

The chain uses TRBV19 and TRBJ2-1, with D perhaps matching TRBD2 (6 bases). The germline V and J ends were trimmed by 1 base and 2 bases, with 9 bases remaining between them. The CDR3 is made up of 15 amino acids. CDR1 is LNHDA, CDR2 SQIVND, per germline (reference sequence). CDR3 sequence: CASSIVADTYNEQFF. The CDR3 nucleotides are TGTGCCAGTAGTATAGTAGCGGATACCTACAATGAGCAGTTCTTC.

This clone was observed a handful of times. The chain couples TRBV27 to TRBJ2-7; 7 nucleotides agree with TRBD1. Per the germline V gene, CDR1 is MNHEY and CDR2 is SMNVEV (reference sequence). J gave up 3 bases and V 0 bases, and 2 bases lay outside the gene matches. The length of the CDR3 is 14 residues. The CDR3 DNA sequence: TGTGCCAGCAGTTTATCGACAGGGATCTACGAGCAGTACTTC. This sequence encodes CASSLSTGIYEQYF.

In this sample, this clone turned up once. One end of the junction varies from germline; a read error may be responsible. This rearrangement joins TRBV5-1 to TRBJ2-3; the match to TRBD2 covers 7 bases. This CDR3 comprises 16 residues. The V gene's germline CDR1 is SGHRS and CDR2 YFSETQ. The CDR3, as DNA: TGCGCCAGCAGCCTGGGGAGGGGCGGCCGAACAGATACGCGGTATTTT. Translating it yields CASSLGRGGRTDTRYF.

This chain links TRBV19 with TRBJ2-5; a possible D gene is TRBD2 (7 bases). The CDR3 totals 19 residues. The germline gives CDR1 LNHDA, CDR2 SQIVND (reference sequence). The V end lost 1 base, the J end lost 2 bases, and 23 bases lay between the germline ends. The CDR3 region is CASSIGQGRASGLQETQYF. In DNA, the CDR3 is TGTGCCAGTAGTATAGGGCAGGGGAGGGCTAGCGGCTTACAAGAGACCCAGTACTTC.